This is a list of T cell receptor beta chains from one sample in a study of cytomegalovirus exposure and HLA in healthy donors. Assay used: immunoSEQ multiplex PCR; TCRdb lists only in-frame clones, some missing. The sample has around 120,000 clones; 55% to 75% are singletons. The sequenced material came from PBMCs. Receptors originate from a human donor in good health. The CDR3 runs from the conserved cysteine through the conserved F or W. The D gene is left open where the match is weak. Not every row has a clone size; where given, it reads once, few, many or a size class.

>TRBV7-3|-|TRBJ2-5|TRBD2
TGTTCCAGCAGCGCCGGACTAGCGGGAGCAGTAGCGACCCAGTACTTC
CSSSAGLAGAVATQYF
>TRBV10-3|-|TRBJ1-2|TRBD1
TGTGCCATCAGTGAGTGGGACAGGGGGCCCTATGGCTACACCTTC
CAISEWDRGPYGYTF
>TRBV11-1|few|TRBJ2-7|-
TGTGCCAGCAGTCGAGGGGGGCCGGGACAGTGGACCTACGAGCAGTACTTC
CASSRGGPGQWTYEQYF
>TRBV19|-|TRBJ2-7|TRBD1
TGTGCCAGTACCCGGACAGGGATAAACGAGCAGTACTTC
CASTRTGINEQYF
>TRBV5-8|few|TRBJ2-7|TRBD1
TGTGCCAGCAGCGGCCAGGGGGCGTCCTACGAGCAGTACTTC
CASSGQGASYEQYF
>TRBV29-1|-|TRBJ2-3|TRBD1
TGCAGCGTTGGACAGGGTGGAGATACGCAGTATTTT
CSVGQGGDTQYF
>TRBV30|-|TRBJ1-2|TRBD1
TGTGCCTGGGGACAGGGTGGCTACACCTTC
CAWGQGGYTF
>TRBV28|-|TRBJ1-4|-
TGTGCCAGCAGTTTAGGGGCAACCCCCGCCCTTGAAAAACTGTTTTTT
CASSLGATPALEKLFF
>TRBV28|-|TRBJ1-4|TRBD1
TGTGCCAGCAGCACCACAGCCGGGACAGGGGGCGAAAAACTGTTTTTT
CASSTTAGTGGEKLFF
>TRBV6-5|-|TRBJ1-4|TRBD1
TGTGCCAGCAGAAGACAGGGTATGGGTGAAAAACTGTTTTTT
CASRRQGMGEKLFF
>TRBV4-1|-|TRBJ2-7|-
TGCGCCAGCAGCCAGGCCTCGGGTGGCGCCTACGAGCAGTACTTC
CASSQASGGAYEQYF
>TRBV4-3|once|TRBJ2-7|TRBD1
TGCGCCAGCAGCCGAGGACAGGGAGGTATCTACGAGCAGTACTTC
CASSRGQGGIYEQYF
>TRBV4-2|few|TRBJ2-7|TRBD2
TGTGCCAGCAGCCCGACTAGCGTACCCTCCTACGAGCAGTACTTC
CASSPTSVPSYEQYF
>TRBV6-5|-|TRBJ1-2|-
TGTGCCAGCAGACCGACGGGGATAAGCTATGGCTACACCTTC
CASRPTGISYGYTF
>TRBV28|-|TRBJ1-1|-
TGTGCCAGCAGTTCCCCCCCTAACACTGAAGCTTTCTTT
CASSSPPNTEAFF
>TRBV7-2|-|TRBJ2-1|TRBD2
TGTGCCAGCAGCTTAGTCACTATAGCGGGTCTTATCGGTGAGCAGTTCTTC
CASSLVTIAGLIGEQFF
>TRBV19|-|TRBJ1-1|TRBD1
TGTGCCAGTAGTATATACAGGGGGGGGAACACTGAAGCTTTCTTT
CASSIYRGGNTEAFF
>TRBV7-2|-|TRBJ2-1|-
TGTGCCAGCAGCTTAGCCGCGGGCTCCTACAATGAGCAGTTCTTC
CASSLAAGSYNEQFF
>TRBV25-1|-|TRBJ1-3|-
TGTGCCAGCAGTGAACCGGGAACCGGAAACACCATATATTTT
CASSEPGTGNTIYF
>TRBV11-2|-|TRBJ1-2|-
TGTGCCAGCAGCGCGGGACTCCCCTCGGGTGGCTACACCTTC
CASSAGLPSGGYTF
>TRBV21-1|few|TRBJ2-7|-
TGTGCCAGCTTTTTGGCGGAGAGGTACTCCTACGAGCAGTACTTC
CASFLAERYSYEQYF
>TRBV14|-|TRBJ1-1|-
TGTGCCAGCAGCCAAGTCGATTGGGCTGGCACTGAAGCTTTCTTT
CASSQVDWAGTEAFF
>TRBV5-4|-|TRBJ2-2|-
TGTGCCAGCAGCTTAAGGGGCCCCAACACCGGGGAGCTGTTTTTT
CASSLRGPNTGELFF
>TRBV27|-|TRBJ2-7|-
TGTGCCAGCGGGGGCGTCCTTGGATACGAGCAGTACTTC
CASGGVLGYEQYF
>TRBV28|-|TRBJ2-7|TRBD1
TGTGCCAGCAGTTCCGTCGGACAGGGGGTCGACGAGCAGTACTTC
CASSSVGQGVDEQYF
>TRBV6-6|-|TRBJ1-4|-
TGTGCCAGCAGTTACCAGGCGAAGGGGGAAAAACTGTTTTTT
CASSYQAKGEKLFF
>TRBV7-2|once|TRBJ1-5|TRBD1
TGTGCCAGCAGCTCAGGGACAGTTAGCAATCAGCCCCAGCATTTT
CASSSGTVSNQPQHF
>TRBV6-5|-|TRBJ2-3|-
TGTGCCAGCACCGAGTCCAATACGCAGTATTTT
CASTESNTQYF
>TRBV19|-|TRBJ1-2|-
TGTGCCAGTAGTATAGATTGGCGGCCCGTCTATGGCTACACCTTC
CASSIDWRPVYGYTF
>TRBV27|-|TRBJ1-2|-
TGTGCCAGCAGGGCCTCCTTAGGGGGTATTAACTATGGCTACACCTTC
CASRASLGGINYGYTF
>TRBV5-1|-|TRBJ2-7|TRBD1
TGCGCCAGCAGCCGACAGGGTTGGGACGAGCAGTACTTC
CASSRQGWDEQYF
>TRBV19|-|TRBJ1-1|-
TGTGCCAGTAGTTCCACAATAACACAGGAGACTGAAGCTTTCTTT
CASSSTITQETEAFF
>TRBV5-4|-|TRBJ1-5|TRBD1
TGTGCCAGCAGCTACCCCCAGGGGGGCAATCAGCCCCAGCATTTT
CASSYPQGGNQPQHF
>TRBV11-1|-|TRBJ1-3|-
TGTGCCAGCAGCCGAGAGCCGGGGTTTGGGAGAACCTCTGGAAACACCATATATTTT
CASSREPGFGRTSGNTIYF